The 3 T cell receptor beta chains reported below all come from one sample, sequenced in a study of graft-versus-host responses after intestinal transplantation. Here immunoSEQ multiplex PCR was the method, and the copy in TCRdb shows in-frame clones only, minus some. This sample has 8,500 to 11,000 clones; about 35% occur once, and the top ten carry about 13%. The authors plated roughly 200,000 CFSE-labeled responder cells with roughly 200,000 irradiated, violet-dye-labeled stimulator cells. The sample consisted of alloreactive CD8+ T cells from a mixed lymphocyte reaction culture, taken before intestinal transplant. This sample's subset: CFSE-low proliferating T cells sorted from roughly 6-day pre-transplant mixed lymphocyte reaction (GvH or HvG direction). The receptors were gathered from a human patient who received an intestinal transplant.

This clone turned up a few times. The J gene is TRBJ1-2, the V gene TRBV27, with D possibly being TRBD1 (6 bases). Germline V gene lookup returns CDR1 MNHEY and CDR2 SMNVEV (reference sequence). The V end lost 4 bases, the J end lost 4 bases, and 16 bases lay between the germline ends. This CDR3 comprises 15 residues. Here the CDR3 reads CASSSGVGGGYGYTF. The DNA of the CDR3 is TGTGCCAGCAGTTCCGGCGTAGGGGGGGGCTATGGCTACACCTTC.

This clone was picked up a small number of times. The chain is built from TRBV4-1 and TRBJ1-3; tentative D call: TRBD1 (6 bases). Germline loops: CDR1 MGHRA, CDR2 YSYEKL. The CDR3 totals 18 residues. Between the trimmed V and J ends, which lost 1 base and 4 bases, there was a span of 20 bases. Here the CDR3 reads CASSQVQGRVFFGNTIYF. CDR3 nucleotide sequence: TGCGCCAGCAGCCAAGTCCAGGGGCGGGTATTTTTCGGAAACACCATATATTTT.

This clone has only one observation. The chain recombines TRBV7-8 with TRBJ2-1, with D possibly being TRBD2 (6 bases). This CDR3 contains 15 residues. Trimming pared 4 bases from V and 2 bases from J, leaving 12 bases between. Germline V gene data show CDR1 as SGHVS and CDR2 as FQNEAQ. The CDR3 DNA reads TGTGCCAGCAGCTCCCTAGCGTCCCCCTACAATGAGCAGTTCTTC. It codes for CASSSLASPYNEQFF.